Shown below are 15 T cell receptor beta chains from a single sample sequenced in a study of blood T cell repertoires in COVID-19. Libraries were prepared by immunoSEQ multiplex PCR; TCRdb keeps only in-frame clonotypes and omits some of them. The sample yields about 95,000 clones, roughly 90% seen once. The sequenced material came from peripheral blood. These receptor sequences come from an older woman with acute or convalescent COVID-19.

The chain is built from TRBV11-2 and TRBJ1-1; weak D call: TRBD1 (6 bases). CDR3 length: 14 amino acids. V was trimmed by 2 bases and J by 8 bases, leaving 15 bases between them. Germline CDR1 reads SGHAT; CDR2 reads FQNNGV. CDR3 region: CASSLPGTGKEAFF. In DNA form, the CDR3 reads TGTGCCAGCAGCTTACCAGGAACAGGGAAGGAAGCTTTCTTT.

The rearrangement uses TRBV14 and TRBJ2-3; D uncertain. The CDR3 contains 12 residues. CDR1 and CDR2 from the germline V gene are SGHDN and FVKESK. The V and J ends lost 4 bases and 4 bases respectively, with 6 bases between them. The CDR3 DNA sequence: TGTGCCAGCAGCCCGCAGGCAGATACGCAGTATTTT. It yields the protein CASSPQADTQYF. Complete variable domain (other parts from reference TRBV14 and TRBJ2-3): EAGVTQFPSHSVIEKGQTVTLRCDPISGHDNLYWYRRVMGKEIKFLLHFVKESKQDESGMPNNRFLAERTGGTYSTLKVQPAELEDSGVYFCASSPQADTQYFGPGTRLTVL.

The chain is built from TRBV19 and TRBJ1-5, with 7 bases identical to TRBD1. CDR1 is LNHDA, CDR2 SQIVND, per germline (reference sequence). With V trimmed by 4 bases and J by 0 bases, 3 bases remained unmatched. CDR3 length equals 15 residues. The CDR3 here is CASSTTGASNQPQHF. The CDR3 DNA sequence: TGTGCCAGTAGTACCACAGGGGCTAGCAATCAGCCCCAGCATTTT.

The chain links TRBV19 to TRBJ2-2; D uncertain. The V end lost 7 bases, the J end lost 8 bases, and 17 bases lay between the germline ends. Germline V CDR1 and CDR2: LNHDA, SQIVND (reference sequence). The CDR3 consists of 14 residues. In DNA form, the CDR3 reads TGTGCCAGTATCCCCTCGAATACTTTGGGGGAGCTGTTTTTT. This translates into CASIPSNTLGELFF. Full variable domain (outside the CDR3, taken from reference TRBV19 and TRBJ2-2): DGGITQSPKYLFRKEGQNVTLSCEQNLNHDAMYWYRQDPGQGLRLIYYSQIVNDFQKGDIAEGYSVSREKKESFPLTVTSAQKNPTAFYLCASIPSNTLGELFFGEGSRLTVL.

The chain recombines TRBV19 with TRBJ2-2; 11 positions agree with TRBD2. The V segment lost 5 bases and the J segment 7 bases; nucleotides outside the gene matches: 6. The germline V gene has CDR1 LNHDA and CDR2 SQIVND (reference sequence). The CDR3 has 15 residues. CDR3 coding DNA: TGTGCCAGTAGTGGTAGCGGGGGGGCAATCGGGGAGCTGTTTTTT. It specifies CASSGSGGAIGELFF. The variable domain in full, completed from reference TRBV19 and TRBJ2-2, reads DGGITQSPKYLFRKEGQNVTLSCEQNLNHDAMYWYRQDPGQGLRLIYYSQIVNDFQKGDIAEGYSVSREKKESFPLTVTSAQKNPTAFYLCASSGSGGAIGELFFGEGSRLTVL.

V gene TRBV29-1 combines with J gene TRBJ2-1; D remains unclear. The CDR3 is 15 residues long. Germline CDR1 SQVTM, CDR2 ANQGSEA. The V gene lost 5 bases and the J gene lost 7 bases, with 21 bases spanning the gap. The CDR3 coding sequence is TGCAGCGTTACCGAAAGCAGCGCAGTGGAAAATGAGCAGTTCTTC. This gives the protein CSVTESSAVENEQFF.

V is TRBV7-2 and J is TRBJ1-2, with D perhaps TRBD1 (6 bases). The CDR3 contains 16 residues. V lost 1 base and J 3 bases, leaving 15 bases between the germline ends. The germline V gene encodes CDR1 SGHTA and CDR2 FQGNSA. DNA for the CDR3: TGTGCCAGCAGCTTAGTCGGAAACAGGGTGGACTATGGCTACACCTTC. This encodes CASSLVGNRVDYGYTF.

The V call is TRBV28, the J call TRBJ1-3, with TRBD1 identical over 8 bases. The CDR3 is made up of 13 amino acids. CDR1 is MDHEN, CDR2 SYDVKM, per germline. After removal of 10 bases from V and 1 base from J, the junction contained 3 bases not matched to a gene. CDR3 DNA: TGTGCCACCCGGACAGGGTCTGGAAACACCATATATTTT. Residues: CATRTGSGNTIYF.

The genes are TRBV28 and TRBJ2-7; 8 bases line up with TRBD2. Trimming took 9 bases from V and 0 from J; bases not matched to a gene: 10. The CDR3 is 15 residues long. Per the germline V gene, CDR1 is MDHEN and CDR2 is SYDVKM. The CDR3 sequence: CASLRQRGFSYEQYF. DNA of the CDR3: TGTGCCAGTCTCAGGCAGCGGGGGTTCTCCTACGAGCAGTACTTC.

The rearrangement links TRBV2 to TRBJ1-2, with 11 positions matching TRBD1. The CDR3 is 14 amino acids. V was clipped by 8 bases and J by 3 bases; unmatched bases: 5. Germline CDR1 and CDR2: SNHLY and FYNNEI. The CDR3 nucleotides read TGTGCCAGCCGAGGGACAGGGGGTCACTATGGCTACACCTTC. Translating it yields CASRGTGGHYGYTF.

This chain connects TRBV28 to TRBJ1-5, with a possible D match to TRBD1 (5 bases). CDR1 and CDR2 (germline): MDHEN, SYDVKM. This CDR3 comprises 17 residues. V lost 4 bases and J lost 3, with 19 bases in between. CDR3 in amino acids: CASSSPLTGVYNQPQHF. The CDR3 region has the DNA TGTGCCAGCAGTTCCCCCCTCACGGGGGTTTACAATCAGCCCCAGCATTTT.

This clone was recorded once. The rearrangement joins TRBV19 to TRBJ2-1; 9 bases line up with TRBD2. There are 15 residues in the CDR3. CDR1 is LNHDA and CDR2 is SQIVND in the germline V gene (reference sequence). V dropped 2 bases and J dropped 6; count of bases not matched to a gene: 5. The CDR3 is CASSIRGGGANEQFF. The CDR3 bases are TGTGCCAGTAGTATACGGGGCGGGGGGGCCAATGAGCAGTTCTTC.

The V call is TRBV19, the J call TRBJ2-6; D is uncertain. V lost 5 bases and J lost 4, with 9 bases in between. CDR3 length equals 14 residues. Per germline, CDR1 LNHDA and CDR2 SQIVND (reference sequence). CDR3 sequence (DNA): TGTGCCAGTAGTGGCTCTGTAGGGGCCAACGTCCTGACTTTC. Amino acid sequence: CASSGSVGANVLTF.

The chain combines TRBV13 with TRBJ2-7; tentative D call: TRBD1 (6 bases). The CDR3 length is 13 residues. CDR1 is PRHDT and CDR2 is FYEKMQ in the germline V gene (reference sequence). V was cut by 2 bases and J by 6 bases, with 11 bases left in between. The CDR3, as DNA: TGTGCCAGCAGCTTATCAGGGGCGTCCGAGCAGTACTTC. Translation: CASSLSGASEQYF.

The gene calls are TRBV28 and TRBJ1-1, with 9 bases fitting TRBD1. J gave up 1 base and V 3 bases, and 9 bases lay outside the gene matches. This CDR3 is 17 amino acids long. Looked up from germline, CDR1 is MDHEN and CDR2 is SYDVKM. Here the CDR3 DNA reads TGTGCCAGCAGTTTTCCTGGGACAGGGAGGGGGAACACTGAAGCTTTCTTT. It is translated as CASSFPGTGRGNTEAFF. The complete variable domain, with remaining parts taken from reference TRBV28 and TRBJ1-1, reads DVKVTQSSRYLVKRTGEKVFLECVQDMDHENMFWYRQDPGLGLRLIYFSYDVKMKEKGDIPEGYSVSREKKERFSLILESASTNQTSMYLCASSFPGTGRGNTEAFFGQGTRLTVV.